Below are 3 T cell receptor beta chains sequenced from a single sample in a study of T cells in Graves' hyperthyroidism and ophthalmopathy. Researchers took RNA transcripts and amplified the TCR beta CDR3 regions from them. During a first-round RT-PCR of the TCR CDR3, the HTBI primer set was used. One entry per CDR3 protein results from TCRdb running MiXCR on the multiplex PCR reads. The data contain roughly 380,000 distinct CDR3 sequences, 15% to 20% of them singletons. Source material: blood. The receptors come from a woman younger than 30 with Graves' hyperthyroidism.

This clonotype was seen many times. The rearrangement uses TRBV5-1 and TRBJ1-1; no clear D. This CDR3 has 15 amino acids. Trimming took 6 bases from V and 1 from J, leaving 16 bases between them. CDR1 SGHRS and CDR2 YFSETQ come from the germline V gene. The chain's CDR3 is CASITQPDANTEAFF. The CDR3 region has the DNA TGCGCCAGCATCACACAACCAGACGCGAACACTGAAGCTTTCTTT.

There are many counts of this clonotype. V gene TRBV29-1 combines with J gene TRBJ1-3, with 8 bases that match TRBD1. The V gene's germline CDR1 is SQVTM and CDR2 ANQGSEA. There are 13 residues in the CDR3. With 7 bases clipped from V and 2 bases from J, the junction kept 4 bases outside the gene matches. CDR3 loop: CSAQGATGNTIYF. DNA for the CDR3: TGCAGCGCCCAGGGGGCGACTGGAAACACCATATATTTT.

This clonotype showed up many times. This rearrangement joins TRBV4-1 to TRBJ1-2, with 7 bases aligning to TRBD1. The CDR3 is 15 residues long. With 4 bases clipped from V and 8 bases from J, the junction kept 13 bases outside the gene matches. The germline V gene has CDR1 MGHRA and CDR2 YSYEKL. The CDR3 sequence: CASSPTRTGVEGYTF. The CDR3 bases are TGCGCCAGCAGCCCCACCCGAACAGGGGTTGAAGGCTACACCTTC.